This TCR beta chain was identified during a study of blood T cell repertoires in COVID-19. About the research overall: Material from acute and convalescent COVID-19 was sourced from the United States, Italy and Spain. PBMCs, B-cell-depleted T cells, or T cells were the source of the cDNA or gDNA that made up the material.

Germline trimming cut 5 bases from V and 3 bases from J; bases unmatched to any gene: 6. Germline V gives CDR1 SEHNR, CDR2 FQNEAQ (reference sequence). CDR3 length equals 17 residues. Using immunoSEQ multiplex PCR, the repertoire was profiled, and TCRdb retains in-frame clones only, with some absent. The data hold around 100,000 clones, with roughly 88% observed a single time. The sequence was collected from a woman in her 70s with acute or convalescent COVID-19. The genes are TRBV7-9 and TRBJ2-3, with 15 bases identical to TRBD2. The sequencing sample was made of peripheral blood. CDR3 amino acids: CASSPRTSGRATDTQYF. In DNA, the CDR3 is TGTGCCAGCAGCCCTAGGACTAGCGGGAGGGCTACAGATACGCAGTATTTT.